These 15 T cell receptor beta chains share one sample of origin, sequenced in a study of tumor and adjacent non-tumor tissue in lung cancer. TCRbeta libraries were built with three rounds of nested PCR, modified from ARM-PCR. A single record per CDR3 protein comes from TCRdb applying MiXCR to the multiplex PCR reads. The table has 100,000 to 150,000 distinct CDR3 sequences, 66% seen once. RNA was extracted from bulk tissue without any cell sorting. The sample was lung tumor tissue. The receptors derive from a man aged 25 to 45 with non-small cell lung cancer.

Remarks on this clonotype: This may arise from a read error, as a much more abundant clone is one base away. The chain carries TRBV5-1 and TRBJ2-1; 7 bases line up with TRBD2. This CDR3 spans 15 amino acids. Germline V lookup: CDR1 SGHRS, CDR2 YFSETQ. The CDR3, as DNA: TGCCCCAGCAGCTTGGCGGGGGAGGTGGGGAATGAGCAGTTCTTC. Encoded protein: CPSSLAGEVGNEQFF.

This chain connects TRBV4-1 to TRBJ2-7, with TRBD2 matching 7 bases. There are 16 residues in the CDR3. V lost 11 bases to trimming and J lost 4 bases; unmatched junction nucleotides: 20. Germline V lookup: CDR1 MGHRA, CDR2 YSYEKL. The CDR3 nucleotides are TGCGCCGACAGCCAAGATGAGACGGGAGGTACATACGAGCAGTACTTC. Translation: CADSQDETGGTYEQYF.

A note on this clonotype: The junction does not match germline at one end; this may be a read error. The CDR3 loop reads CGSSYRTPGGLNYGYTF. Written as DNA, the CDR3 is TGTGGCAGCAGTTACCGAACCCCAGGGGGGCTGAACTATGGCTACACCTTC. V is TRBV6-2 or TRBV6-3 and J is TRBJ1-2; 7 bases map to TRBD1. The CDR3 loop spans 17 amino acids. CDR1 and CDR2 (germline): MNHEY, SVGEGT.

Points on this clonotype: A much larger clone is a single base away; this may be a read error. This chain uses TRBV11-2 with TRBJ1-1; D remains ambiguous. Germline CDR1 and CDR2: SGHAT and FQNNGV. The CDR3 totals 14 residues. V lost 0 bases and J lost 6, with 11 bases in between. This CDR3 reads CASSLDDMAAEAFF. CDR3 DNA sequence: TGTGCCAGCAGCTTAGATGACATGGCCGCTGAAGCTTTCTTT.

The chain uses TRBV20-1 and TRBJ2-3; D possibly corresponds to TRBD2 (6 bases). Trimming shortened V by 6 bases and J by 15 bases, and 22 bases separated the two germline ends. This CDR3 region has 12 residues. CDR1 is DFQATT, CDR2 SNEGSKA, per germline (reference sequence). The CDR3 loop is CSAMGLADTHYF. The CDR3 DNA sequence: TGCAGTGCGATGGGACTGGCAGATACTCACTATTTT.

This clonotype has a count of ten or more. The chain's CDR3 is CSARSPGLQETQYF. The CDR3 nucleotides read TGCAGTGCTAGATCTCCGGGACTCCAAGAGACCCAGTACTTC. The chain joins TRBV20-1 to TRBJ2-5; D may be TRBD2 (6 bases). The length of the CDR3 is 14 residues. Germline CDR1 reads DFQATT; CDR2 reads SNEGSKA (reference sequence). V lost 2 bases to trimming and J lost 1 base, with 11 bases between them.

This clonotype was seen a handful of times. The V gene is TRBV2, the J gene TRBJ2-1, with TRBD2 identical over 7 bases. The CDR3 is 17 amino acids. The germline CDR1 and CDR2 sequences are SNHLY and FYNNEI. The trim removed 7 bases at V and 0 bases at J, leaving 12 bases unmatched. The CDR3 bases are TGTGCCAGCACCGGATGGGCAGCGGGGTTCTCCTACAATGAGCAGTTCTTC. It is translated as CASTGWAAGFSYNEQFF.

This clonotype was seen a handful of times. The rearrangement joins TRBV24-1 to TRBJ1-2, with no clear D. The CDR3 has 14 amino acids. The germline V gene encodes CDR1 KGHDR and CDR2 SFDVKD. Deletions cut 4 bases from V and 0 bases from J, with 8 bases between. CDR3 DNA: TGTGCCACCAGTGAGTTGAACACTAACTATGGCTACACCTTC. This encodes CATSELNTNYGYTF.

In the case of this clonotype: Compared with germline, one end of the junction differs, possibly owing to a read error. The CDR3 sequence is CASSQALGGDQLQHF. CDR3 DNA sequence: TGCGCCAGCAGCCAAGCTCTAGGCGGCGATCAGCTCCAGCATTTT. This chain connects TRBV4-3 to TRBJ1-5; D is ambiguous. The CDR3 is 15 amino acids. CDR1 and CDR2 from the germline V gene are LGHNA and YSLEER.

The rearrangement uses TRBV11-3 and TRBJ2-2; D is uncertain. The CDR3 length is 12 residues. The V end lost 1 base, the J end lost 7 bases, and 4 bases lay between the germline ends. Germline CDR1 and CDR2: SGHNT and YENEEA. CDR3 amino acids: CASSLVIGELFF. The CDR3 DNA is TGTGCCAGCAGCTTAGTAATCGGGGAGCTGTTTTTT.

The chain recombines TRBV20-1 with TRBJ2-3; perhaps TRBD1 as D (6 bases). The CDR3 covers 14 residues. The V gene's germline CDR1 is DFQATT and CDR2 SNEGSKA (reference sequence). CDR3 region: CKAKARGNTDTQYF. The DNA of the CDR3 is TGCAAAGCAAAGGCGAGGGGGAACACAGATACGCAGTATTTT.

This clonotype has only a few counts. Possible read error: a much larger clone is one base away. The chain couples TRBV6-2 or TRBV6-3 to TRBJ1-2; D is unclear. The CDR3 has 13 amino acids. Germline V gives CDR1 MNHEY, CDR2 SVGEGT. CDR3 region: CTSSPGPGSGYTF. In DNA, the CDR3 is TGTACCAGCAGTCCGGGCCCTGGTAGTGGCTACACCTTC.

This clonotype was picked up a small number of times. A single base separates this from a much larger clone, so it may be a read error. The genes are TRBV6-2 or TRBV6-3 and TRBJ1-1, with D perhaps TRBD1 (6 bases). The CDR3 length is 14 residues. V was clipped by 10 bases and J by 6 bases, with 21 bases between them. The germline CDR1 and CDR2 sequences are MNHEY and SVGEGT. DNA of the CDR3: TGTGCCATCAGGGTAACAGGGACCCTGCCTGAAGCTTTCTTT. It encodes CAIRVTGTLPEAFF.

This sequence joins TRBV12-3 or TRBV12-4 and TRBJ2-1; D is unresolved. The CDR3 sequence is 16 residues long. V shed 11 bases and J shed 15 bases, with 35 bases lying between them. CDR3: CACPAGCPSSYNDLFF. As DNA, the CDR3 is TGTGCCTGCCCGGCCGGCTGCCCAAGCTCCTACAATGATCTGTTCTTC.

Comments on this clonotype: The junction departs from the called germline gene at one end, perhaps through a read error. As DNA, the CDR3 is TGCAGTGCCGGGGAGGGGGATGGTTACACCTTC. This translates into CSAGEGDGYTF. The rearrangement joins TRBV29-1 to TRBJ1-2, with a weak D call TRBD1 (6 bases). This CDR3 has 11 amino acids. Germline CDR1 reads SQVTM; CDR2 reads ANQGSEA.